Listed here are 27 T cell receptor beta chains from one sample, sequenced in a study of Graves' ophthalmopathy and Graves' hyperthyroidism. RNA transcripts were the source from which TCR beta CDR3 regions were amplified. First-round RT-PCR employed HTBI primers, with a second-round multiplex PCR after it. TCRdb processed the multiplex PCR reads anew with MiXCR; each CDR3 protein has one entry. The sample contains almost 750,000 distinct CDR3 sequences, about 44% of which appear only once. The sequenced sample was peripheral blood. These TCRs come from an adult man with Graves' ophthalmopathy.

This clonotype came up a few times. The chain combines TRBV20-1 with TRBJ1-5; D ambiguous. The CDR3 loop spans 12 amino acids. V shed 2 bases and J shed 0 bases, with 2 bases lying between them. In germline, CDR1 is DFQATT, CDR2 SNEGSKA (reference sequence). The CDR3 nucleotides read TGCAGTGCTAGACATAGCAATCAGCCCCAGCATTTT. Translating gives CSARHSNQPQHF.

The chain carries TRBV7-4 and TRBJ1-1; 9 bases agree with TRBD1. There are 15 residues in the CDR3. Germline values: CDR1 SGHVT, CDR2 SQSDAQ. V shed 5 bases and J 1 base; nucleotides not matched to a gene: 5. The CDR3 reads CASSPRTGENTEAFF. CDR3 nucleotides: TGTGCCAGCAGCCCCAGGACAGGGGAGAACACTGAAGCTTTCTTT.

Remarks on this clonotype: The junction differs from germline at one of its ends, possibly a read error. The chain is built from TRBV29-1 and TRBJ2-5; tentative D call: TRBD1 (6 bases). From germline, CDR1 is SQVTM and CDR2 ANQGSEA. The CDR3 is made up of 11 amino acids. The chain's CDR3 is CGVESGQFQYF. The CDR3 region has the DNA TGCGGCGTTGAGTCGGGACAATTTCAGTACTTC.

This clonotype appeared a few times. The CDR3: CASSASEGGNYGYTF. The CDR3 coding sequence is TGTGCCAGCAGTGCTAGTGAGGGGGGAAACTATGGCTACACCTTC. This chain connects TRBV2 to TRBJ1-2, with D possibly matching TRBD1 (6 bases). Trimming removed 4 bases at V and 2 bases at J, with 14 bases between. The germline V gene has CDR1 SNHLY and CDR2 FYNNEI. This CDR3 contains 15 residues.

This clonotype was observed a handful of times. The chain recombines TRBV2 with TRBJ2-5; D possibly matches TRBD1 or TRBD2 (5 bases each). This CDR3 is built from 16 residues. Per germline, CDR1 SNHLY and CDR2 FYNNEI. The V gene lost 2 bases and the J gene lost 2 bases, with 15 bases spanning the gap. CDR3 DNA sequence: TGTGCCAGCAGTGAATGGGGGAGATCTCAACAAGAGACCCAGTACTTC. This encodes CASSEWGRSQQETQYF.

About this clonotype: Since a much larger clone is just one base distant, this may be a read error. This chain joins TRBV20-1 and TRBJ2-7, with D possibly matching TRBD1 (5 bases). Germline V gives CDR1 DFQATT, CDR2 SNEGSKA (reference sequence). This CDR3 spans 12 amino acids. The germline V and J ends were trimmed by 3 bases and 3 bases, with 9 bases remaining between them. The CDR3, as DNA: TGCAGTGCTAGGGCAGACAGCTACGAGCAGTACGTC. Its protein is CSARADSYEQYV.

The rearrangement uses TRBV12-3 or TRBV12-4 and TRBJ1-6; 9 bases are a match to TRBD1. V lost 1 base and J lost 13; bases outside the gene matches: 8. The CDR3 is made up of 15 amino acids. The chain's CDR3 is CASSLGTGADQPLHF. The DNA for the CDR3 is TGTGCCAGCAGTTTAGGGACAGGGGCCGATCAGCCCCTCCACTTT.

This rearrangement joins TRBV24-1 to TRBJ2-5, with 9 bases that match TRBD2. V shed 10 bases and J 1 base; nucleotides not matched to a gene: 18. The CDR3 runs to 18 residues. From germline, CDR1 is KGHDR and CDR2 SFDVKD. CDR3 protein: CATWDRTASGTFQETQYF. As DNA, the CDR3 is TGTGCCACTTGGGACAGAACAGCTAGCGGGACCTTCCAAGAGACCCAGTACTTC.

This sequence joins TRBV15 and TRBJ2-2; D possibly corresponds to TRBD1 (5 bases). The CDR3 sequence is 18 residues long. V lost 0 bases and J 5 bases, leaving 19 bases between the germline ends. Germline V lookup: CDR1 LNHNV, CDR2 YYDKDF (reference sequence). CDR3 sequence reads: CATSRDGGDRAVTGELFF. The CDR3 region has the DNA TGTGCCACCAGCAGAGATGGCGGCGACAGAGCTGTAACCGGGGAGCTGTTTTTT.

Worth noting for this clonotype: The conserved phenylalanine or tryptophan is not found at the CDR3 terminus, so this likely reflects a read error. CDR3 loop: CASRTWRTSGRVLTDYEQYL. CDR3 nucleotides: TGTGCCAGCCGAACTTGGAGGACTAGCGGGAGGGTTCTCACTGATTACGAGCAGTACCTC. This chain links TRBV2 with TRBJ2-7, with 15 bases lining up with TRBD2. Unmatched junction bases numbered 21, after V lost 8 bases and J lost 4 bases. CDR1 is SNHLY, CDR2 FYNNEI, per germline. The CDR3 runs 20 residues.

This chain links TRBV14 with TRBJ2-5, with D perhaps TRBD1 or TRBD2 (5 bases each). Germline CDR1 reads SGHDN; CDR2 reads FVKESK. With 0 bases removed from V and 5 bases from J, the gap between germline ends came to 10 bases. This CDR3 is built from 14 residues. The CDR3 here is CASSQDLGVETQYF. As DNA, the CDR3 is TGTGCCAGCAGCCAAGATTTGGGGGTGGAGACCCAGTACTTC.

This sequence joins TRBV28 and TRBJ1-4; D gene unclear. Germline-derived CDR1 and CDR2 are MDHEN and SYDVKM. The CDR3 runs 12 residues. V was clipped by 7 bases and J by 8 bases, with 11 bases between them. CDR3 loop: CASTYLGEKLFF. The CDR3, as DNA: TGTGCCAGCACCTACCTAGGAGAAAAACTGTTTTTT.

V usage is TRBV7-9 and J usage is TRBJ1-1; TRBD1 agrees at 9 bases. The V gene's germline CDR1 is SEHNR and CDR2 FQNEAQ (reference sequence). The CDR3 consists of 14 residues. V lost 5 bases, J lost 4 bases, and 5 bases stayed unmatched. CDR3 sequence (DNA): TGTGCCAGCAGCAACCGGGACAGGGTCACTGAAGCTTTCTTT. Protein sequence: CASSNRDRVTEAFF.

This clonotype showed up just a few times. The gene calls are TRBV11-2 and TRBJ2-2; a possible D gene is TRBD1 (6 bases). V was clipped by 8 bases and J by 6 bases, with 16 bases between them. From germline, CDR1 is SGHAT and CDR2 FQNNGV. This CDR3 is 14 amino acids long. The CDR3 DNA sequence: TGTGCCAGCCTTAACCTCAGGGGTGCCGGGGAGCTGTTTTTT. Residues: CASLNLRGAGELFF.

Comment on this clonotype: This clone may be a read error of a much larger clone one base away. The genes are TRBV25-1 and TRBJ2-7, with D perhaps TRBD1 (6 bases). Germline V lookup: CDR1 MGHDK, CDR2 SYGVNS. The CDR3 covers 16 residues. CDR3 bases: TGTGCCAGCAGTGAATTGAGGGGGTCTAACTCCTCCGAGCAGTACTTC. It encodes CASSELRGSNSSEQYF.

V usage is TRBV7-8 and J usage is TRBJ2-7, with D tentatively TRBD2 (6 bases). Germline V gene data show CDR1 as SGHVS and CDR2 as FQNEAQ. The CDR3 has 17 residues. V lost 4 bases to trimming and J lost 2 bases, with 21 bases between them. The CDR3 here is CASSSQPRGRNTYEQYF. CDR3 DNA sequence: TGTGCCAGCAGCTCCCAACCGCGGGGACGAAATACCTACGAGCAGTACTTC. Full variable domain (missing parts from reference TRBV7-8 and TRBJ2-7): GAGVSQSPRYKVAKRGQDVALRCDPISGHVSLFWYQQALGQGPEFLTYFQNEAQLDKSGLPSDRFFAERPEGSVSTLKIQRTQQEDSAVYLCASSSQPRGRNTYEQYFGPGTRLTVT.

This clonotype has a handful of counts. One end of the junction varies from germline; a read error may be responsible. The chain joins TRBV19 to TRBJ2-7; no definite D call. Germline CDR1 LNHDA, CDR2 SQIVND (reference sequence). The CDR3 is 15 amino acids. The CDR3 loop reads CASSICTLGSCEQYF. CDR3 DNA: TGTGCCAGTAGTATCTGTACCCTCGGGTCCTGCGAGCAGTACTTC.

This clonotype was observed a handful of times. The chain links TRBV7-8 to TRBJ2-5, with 9 positions matching TRBD2. The CDR3 runs 15 residues. In germline, CDR1 is SGHVS, CDR2 FQNEAQ. The V and J ends lost 1 base and 5 bases, in that order; junction bases with no gene match: 5. The CDR3 reads CASSLVRGGDETQYF. DNA for the CDR3: TGTGCCAGCAGCTTAGTGCGGGGGGGAGATGAGACCCAGTACTTC.

This chain uses TRBV5-8 with TRBJ1-1; TRBD1 matches at 8 bases. J was trimmed by 6 bases and V by 5 bases; bases with no gene match: 3. The CDR3 length is 12 residues. Germline loops: CDR1 SGHTS, CDR2 YDEGEE. As DNA, the CDR3 is TGTGCCAGCAGGCAGGGGGCTTCTGAAGCTTTCTTT. Residues: CASRQGASEAFF.

This clonotype has more than one count but fewer than ten. This rearrangement joins TRBV7-2 to TRBJ2-7; tentative D call: TRBD2 (5 bases). The CDR3 runs 14 residues. Germline V CDR1 and CDR2: SGHTA, FQGNSA. V was pared by 4 bases and J by 7 bases, with 17 bases between. This CDR3 reads CASSYVGELFEQYF. DNA for the CDR3: TGTGCCAGCAGCTACGTCGGGGAGCTCTTTGAGCAGTACTTC.

The CDR3, as DNA: TGTGCCAGCAGCCCGGGTCATGGGGTCGAGCAGTACTTC. It is translated as CASSPGHGVEQYF. V is TRBV7-2 and J is TRBJ2-7, with no clear D. Trimming removed 5 bases at V and 6 bases at J, with 14 bases between. From germline, CDR1 is SGHTA and CDR2 FQGNSA. The CDR3 loop spans 13 amino acids.

In DNA, the CDR3 is TGTGCCAGCAGCCACGTCCCTAGCGGGTTCCAAGAGACCCAGTACTTC. It specifies CASSHVPSGFQETQYF. The V call is TRBV7-9, the J call TRBJ2-5, with 8 positions matching TRBD2. CDR3 length equals 16 residues. The germline V gene encodes CDR1 SEHNR and CDR2 FQNEAQ (reference sequence). J gave up 1 base and V 5 bases, and 9 bases lay outside the gene matches.

On this clonotype itself: The junction shows a germline mismatch at one end, possibly a read error. The chain employs TRBV11-1 and TRBJ1-1; D ambiguous. Per germline, CDR1 SGHAT and CDR2 FQDESV (reference sequence). CDR3 length: 14 residues. The CDR3 DNA reads TGTGCCAGCAGTTTAGGGATCGCGAACACTGAAGCTTTCTTT. Amino acid sequence: CASSLGIANTEAFF.

This clonotype has a handful of counts. The rearrangement uses TRBV9 and TRBJ1-5; unclear D gene. The CDR3 totals 15 residues. V was pared by 0 bases and J by 3 bases, with 10 bases between. The V gene's germline CDR1 is SGDLS and CDR2 YYNGEE. The CDR3 region is CASSVGGDNNQPQHF. The CDR3 DNA reads as TGTGCCAGCAGCGTAGGTGGTGACAACAATCAGCCCCAGCATTTT.

On this clonotype: A much larger clone differs from this one at a single base, so this may be a read error. V and J are TRBV7-9 and TRBJ1-2, with D unclear. The CDR3 has 13 amino acids. Germline assignment: CDR1 SEHNR and CDR2 FQNEAQ (reference sequence). V lost 6 bases, J lost 3 bases, and 11 bases lay in between. The CDR3 spells CASRVLIHYGYTF. The CDR3 coding sequence is TGTGCCAGCAGAGTATTAATACACTATGGCTACACCTTC.

Note on this clonotype: Since the CDR3 does not end with the conserved phenylalanine or tryptophan, this likely comes from a read error. No DNA is shown, since the ends of the CDR3 on it are uncertain; the CDR3 is the one TCRdb lists. This rearrangement joins TRBV29-1 to TRBJ2-5; the table's D gene call, TRBD1, was not cross checked with the DNA. Per germline, CDR1 SQVTM and CDR2 ANQGSEA. The CDR3 comprises 9 residues, both ends counted. The CDR3 sequence: CSVEGDWGG.

The table lists this clonotype with many counts. The chain is built from TRBV7-8 and TRBJ2-7; no definite D call. Germline CDR1 reads SGHVS; CDR2 reads FQNEAQ. V was trimmed by 2 bases and J by 6 bases, leaving 14 bases between them. The CDR3 is made up of 14 amino acids. In DNA form, the CDR3 reads TGTGCCAGCAGCTTACGGACGACCCGAGGCGAGCAGTACTTC. Its protein is CASSLRTTRGEQYF.